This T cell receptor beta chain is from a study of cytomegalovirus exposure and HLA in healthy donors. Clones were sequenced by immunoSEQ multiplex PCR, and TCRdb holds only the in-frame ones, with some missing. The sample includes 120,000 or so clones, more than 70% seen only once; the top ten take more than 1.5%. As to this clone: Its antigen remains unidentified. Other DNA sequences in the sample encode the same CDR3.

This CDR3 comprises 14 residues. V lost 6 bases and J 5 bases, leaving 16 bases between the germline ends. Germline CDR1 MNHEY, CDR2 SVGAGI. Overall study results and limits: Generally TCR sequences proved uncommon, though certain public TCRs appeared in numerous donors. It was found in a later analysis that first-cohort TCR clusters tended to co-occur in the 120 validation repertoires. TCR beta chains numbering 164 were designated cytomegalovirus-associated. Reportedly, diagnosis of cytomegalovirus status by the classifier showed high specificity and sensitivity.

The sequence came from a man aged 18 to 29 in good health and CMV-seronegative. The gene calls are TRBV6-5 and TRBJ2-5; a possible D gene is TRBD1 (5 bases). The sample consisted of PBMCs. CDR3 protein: CASRPTGGRETQYF. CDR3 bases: TGTGCCAGCAGACCCACAGGTGGGCGGGAGACCCAGTACTTC.